The present T cell receptor beta chain was sequenced within a study of low-dose radiotherapy and immunotherapy resistance in tumors. Study overall: Those assigned to Cohort 2 were treated with 1 Gy per fraction every two weeks (13 Gy in total over 26 weeks).

Both TCRalpha and TCRbeta chains were reverse transcribed with V-gene-specific primers. TCRs underwent roughly 20 PCR cycles of amplification with a constant-region primer and V-primer adapter. It was by in vitro transcription that isolated mRNA was amplified. TCRdb processed the reads anew with MiXCR; each CDR3 protein has one entry. The table records 45,000 to 75,000 distinct CDR3 sequences, roughly a quarter of them present only once. As for time point: before trial treatment. Donors were given nivolumab, ipilimumab, aspirin, low-dose cyclophosphamide and low-dose radiotherapy. Germline V CDR1 and CDR2: SNHLY, FYNNEI. V lost 7 bases to trimming and J lost 0 bases, with 12 bases between them. CDR3 size: 14 residues.

This TCR was sampled from a male donor with prostate cancer. Here the sequenced sample was PBMCs, taken before treatment. The V call is TRBV2, the J call TRBJ2-5; D is ambiguous. The CDR3 is CASMLRPYQETQYF. The CDR3 DNA reads TGTGCCAGCATGCTCCGACCCTACCAAGAGACCCAGTACTTC.